This T cell receptor beta chain was captured by sequencing in a study of T cell responses to AZD1222 COVID-19 vaccine. Study-wide results and caveats: None of the repertoires were sampled until the peak T cell response had passed. Donors, mostly white British, included more females; clonal diversity was possibly underestimated.

Repertoires were generated with immunoSEQ multiplex PCR, while TCRdb's copy carries only in-frame clones and drops some. The sample yields about 140,000 clones, almost 90% seen once. CDR3 length equals 13 residues. Trimming took 2 bases from V and 0 from J, leaving 4 bases between them. Per the germline V gene, CDR1 is SGHNT and CDR2 is YENEEA. Concerning this clone itself: Its antigen is not identified.

This material consisted of peripheral blood, taken 28 days after the second AZD1222 dose. The sequence derives from an adult who received the AZD1222 COVID-19 vaccine. The chain links TRBV11-3 to TRBJ1-2; no clear D gene. CDR3 sequence (DNA): TGTGCCAGCAGCTTAACTTCTAACTATGGCTACACCTTC. Translating gives CASSLTSNYGYTF.